One sample yielded the 31 T cell receptor beta chains listed below, sequenced in a study of CD8+CD57+ T cells in acquired aplastic anemia. The study profiled TCR beta VDJ and CDR3 using genomic DNA as template. Via MiXCR, TCRdb re-called the reads, giving one row per CDR3 protein. The repertoire holds just over 400,000 distinct CDR3 sequences, roughly 68% seen once, with 3% to 5% in the top ten. Sequenced material: sorted CD4+, CD8+, or CD8+CD57+ T cells (not recorded which) from PBMCs. These receptors originate from a human donor in good health, serving as a control.

This clonotype appeared many times. The chain has TRBV25-1 and TRBJ1-2; D may be TRBD1 (5 bases). The CDR3 is 14 amino acids. The V and J ends lost 3 bases and 6 bases respectively, with 14 bases between them. Germline CDR1 MGHDK, CDR2 SYGVNS. CDR3 sequence reads: CASSESGDDHGYTF. CDR3 nucleotides: TGTGCCAGCAGTGAGTCGGGGGACGATCATGGCTACACCTTC.

This chain links TRBV12-3 or TRBV12-4 with TRBJ2-1; 9 bases line up with TRBD1. The CDR3 totals 15 residues. CDR3 DNA sequence: TGTGCTAGTGCCGCGCTACGGACAGGGGTCAATGAGCAGTTCTTC. Encoded protein: CASAALRTGVNEQFF.

The gene calls are TRBV24-1 and TRBJ2-7; 7 bases fit TRBD2. Germline V gene sequence: CDR1 KGHDR, CDR2 SFDVKD. The CDR3 loop spans 17 amino acids. The CDR3 sequence is CATSSSRGVGQPQHYCV. The CDR3 DNA is TGTGCCACCAGTTCCTCTCGGGGGGTTGGTCAGCCCCAGCATTATTGTGTC.

The chain employs TRBV7-3 and TRBJ2-7; D is possibly TRBD1 or TRBD2 (5 bases each). The CDR3 has 16 amino acids. V lost 4 bases to trimming and J lost 2 bases, with 18 bases between them. CDR1 and CDR2 (germline): SGHTA, FQGTGA. CDR3 sequence: CASSCRPGIGAYEQYF. CDR3 DNA: TGTGCCAGCAGCTGCCGCCCGGGGATAGGGGCCTACGAGCAGTACTTC.

Notes on this clonotype: A read error may produce the germline difference seen at one junction end. V usage is TRBV7-3 and J usage is TRBJ1-1; D not resolved. CDR1 SGHTA and CDR2 FQGTGA come from the germline V gene. The CDR3 length is 14 residues. CDR3 DNA: TGTGCCAGCAGCAGAGGCAGCATTAACGCTGTAGCTTTTTTT. Encoded protein: CASSRGSINAVAFF.

This clonotype was recorded a few times. With a much larger clone just one base away, this may be a read error. A read error is likely, as this CDR3 ends without the conserved phenylalanine or tryptophan. This chain joins TRBV20-1 and TRBJ2-2; the match to TRBD2 covers 7 bases. Germline V gene sequence: CDR1 DFQATT, CDR2 SNEGSKA (reference sequence). J gave up 0 bases and V 6 bases, and 4 bases lay outside the gene matches. The CDR3 is made up of 14 amino acids. Written as DNA, the CDR3 is TGCAGTGCCCTGGGGGGGGCGAACACCGGGGAGCTGTTTTCT. Its protein product is CSALGGANTGELFS.

The CDR3 here is CATSTPGQGAAGEQYF. The CDR3 nucleotides read TGTGCCACCAGCACTCCGGGACAGGGGGCTGCAGGCGAGCAGTACTTC. J is TRBJ2-7 and V is TRBV15; 12 bases align to TRBD1. The CDR3 is 16 residues long. The junction had 10 bases not matched to a gene; V was cut back by 4 bases and J by 6 bases. In germline, CDR1 is LNHNV, CDR2 YYDKDF (reference sequence).

The chain recombines TRBV7-3 with TRBJ1-1; D not resolved. CDR3 length equals 14 residues. V lost 3 bases and J 14 bases, leaving 22 bases between the germline ends. Germline-derived CDR1 and CDR2 are SGHTA and FQGTGA. As DNA, the CDR3 is TGTGCCAGCAGCTTGGGGAGACAAGAGACCCAGTACTTCTTT. It encodes CASSLGRQETQYFF.

Worth noting for this clonotype: The CDR3 end shows no conserved phenylalanine or tryptophan, and so a read error is likely. Because the CDR3's place on the DNA is in doubt, the DNA is left out and the CDR3 is given as listed by TCRdb. The chain combines TRBV24-1 with TRBJ1-4. Including both end residues, the CDR3 is 15 amino acids long. CDR1 and CDR2 (germline): KGHDR, SFDVKD. This CDR3 reads CATSDPPTESQYFGP.

Worth noting for this clonotype: Given the absence of the conserved phenylalanine or tryptophan at the CDR3 end, a read error is likely. No DNA is shown, since the ends of the CDR3 on it are uncertain; the CDR3 is the one TCRdb lists. V and J are TRBV7-9 and TRBJ2-7; TRBD1, the table's D call, lacks a check against the DNA. The CDR3 length equals 13 residues, ends included. The germline V gene has CDR1 SEHNR and CDR2 FQNEAQ (reference sequence). CDR3 in amino acids: CASSGDRDPVIHP.

There are many counts of this clonotype. The rearrangement uses TRBV12-3 or TRBV12-4 and TRBJ2-7; 9 bases align to TRBD2. V shed 7 bases and J 6 bases; nucleotides not matched to a gene: 13. The CDR3 runs to 15 residues. CDR3 amino acids: CASTLSGGYTAEQYF. DNA of the CDR3: TGTGCCAGCACCCTTAGCGGGGGATACACGGCCGAGCAGTACTTC.

A word on this clonotype: The CDR3 ends on some other residue instead of the conserved phenylalanine or tryptophan, so this is likely a read error. Because the CDR3's place on the DNA is in doubt, the DNA is left out and the CDR3 is given as listed by TCRdb. The rearrangement uses TRBV7-8 and TRBJ1-2. The CDR3 has 13 residues if both end residues are counted. Per the germline V gene, CDR1 is SGHVS and CDR2 is FQNEAQ. This CDR3 reads CASSPTYEQDYEQ.

This clonotype was seen just once. A much larger clonotype is one base distant, so this may be a read error. The missing conserved phenylalanine or tryptophan at the end of this CDR3 makes a read error likely. The rearrangement joins TRBV30 to TRBJ1-1; 7 nucleotides match TRBD1. The trim removed 4 bases at V and 3 bases at J, leaving 2 bases unmatched. CDR3 size: 12 residues. Germline CDR1 reads GTSNPN; CDR2 reads SVGIG (reference sequence). In DNA, the CDR3 is TGTGCCTGGAAGCAGGGGGACACTGAAGCTTTCTCT. It is translated as CAWKQGDTEAFS.

The chain links TRBV2 to TRBJ1-4; D is unresolved. The CDR3 has 13 amino acids. V shed 7 bases and J shed 8 bases, with 14 bases lying between them. The germline V gene has CDR1 SNHLY and CDR2 FYNNEI. CDR3 amino acids: CASTPGVTEKLFF. The CDR3 region has the DNA TGTGCCAGCACCCCGGGCGTTACGGAAAAACTGTTTTTT.

Regarding this clonotype: A read error may account for a junction end that differs from germline. The rearrangement joins TRBV10-3 to TRBJ2-1; unclear D gene. The germline gives CDR1 ENHRY, CDR2 SYGVKD. The CDR3 has 15 residues. The CDR3 loop reads CASSFSNYAYHEQFF. CDR3 sequence (DNA): TGTGCCAGCAGTTTTTCTAACTACGCCTACCATGAGCAGTTCTTC.

This sequence joins TRBV12-3 or TRBV12-4 and TRBJ2-3, with a tentative D call TRBD1 (5 bases). V dropped 8 bases and J dropped 5 bases, with 20 bases sitting between them. CDR3 length: 15 amino acids. This CDR3 is CASLCREVGEDTQYF. As DNA, the CDR3 is TGTGCCAGCCTTTGCAGGGAAGTCGGCGAAGATACGCAGTATTTT.

In regard to this clonotype: One end of the junction fails to match germline, which may point to a read error. This rearrangement joins TRBV5-1 to TRBJ2-7; 7 bases line up with TRBD2. Germline CDR1 is SGHRS and CDR2 is YFSETQ. This CDR3 is 11 amino acids long. DNA of the CDR3: TGCGCCAGCAGCCACAGCGGGGAGCACTACTTC. This gives the protein CASSHSGEHYF.

J is TRBJ1-2 and V is TRBV4-3; D is ambiguous. The germline V and J ends were trimmed by 0 bases and 4 bases, with 6 bases remaining between them. The length of the CDR3 is 13 residues. Germline CDR1 LGHNA, CDR2 YSLEER. This CDR3 reads CASSQEGGYGYTF. The CDR3 DNA follows: TGCGCCAGCAGCCAAGAGGGCGGCTATGGCTACACCTTC.

The CDR3 region is CSARDVRANSPLHF. The CDR3 nucleotides are TGCAGTGCTAGAGATGTCAGGGCGAATTCACCCCTCCACTTT. The chain uses TRBV20-1 and TRBJ1-6, with D possibly TRBD1 on 5 matching bases. This CDR3 is 14 amino acids long. The germline V gene has CDR1 DFQATT and CDR2 SNEGSKA (reference sequence). With 0 bases removed from V and 7 bases from J, the gap between germline ends came to 10 bases.

The rearrangement joins TRBV25-1 to TRBJ1-2, with D hard to call. Germline V gene sequence: CDR1 MGHDK, CDR2 SYGVNS. The V gene lost 3 bases and the J gene lost 7 bases, with 9 bases spanning the gap. The CDR3 has 12 residues. CDR3 protein: CASSDVGIGYTF. The DNA of the CDR3 is TGTGCCAGCAGTGACGTAGGGATTGGCTACACCTTC.

The chain carries TRBV24-1 and TRBJ2-3; 11 bases match TRBD2. Germline-derived CDR1 and CDR2 are KGHDR and SFDVKD. J lost 11 bases, V lost 7 bases, and 16 bases had no gene match. This CDR3 has 16 amino acids. The CDR3 here is CATSLAGGEGRYEQYF. The CDR3 DNA reads TGTGCCACCAGCTTAGCGGGAGGGGAGGGCCGATACGAGCAGTATTTT.

The sample holds one count of this clonotype. Relative to the germline gene, one junction end is altered; a read error may explain this. The chain couples TRBV20-1 to TRBJ1-1; D ambiguous. Per germline, CDR1 DFQATT and CDR2 SNEGSKA (reference sequence). The CDR3 is 14 amino acids. The CDR3 reads CSASEETMITEAFF. The CDR3 nucleotides are TGCAGCGCTAGCGAAGAGACAATGATCACTGAAGCTTTCTTT.

Notes on this clonotype: Relative to the germline gene, one junction end is altered; a read error may explain this. The chain has TRBV7-2 and TRBJ2-3, with D unclear. CDR3 length: 14 amino acids. From germline, CDR1 is SGHTA and CDR2 FQGNSA. The CDR3 sequence is CASSPRPNTEAFFF. The CDR3 DNA sequence: TGTGCCAGCAGCCCGAGGCCGAACACTGAAGCTTTCTTTTTT.

This clonotype was counted a single time. The J gene is TRBJ2-7, the V gene TRBV7-9; D is ambiguous. Gene TRBJ2-1 matches the end of the DNA better, so the J call may be wrong. The CDR3 sequence is 16 residues long. Germline V gene lookup returns CDR1 SEHNR and CDR2 FQNEAQ (reference sequence). CDR3 nucleotide sequence: TGTGCCAGCAGCTTAATCAGGTTGGATGGCTACACCTTCCAGTTCTTC. This sequence encodes CASSLIRLDGYTFQFF.

The chain uses TRBV20-1 and TRBJ1-1, with 8 bases fitting TRBD1. Germline CDR1 and CDR2: DFQATT and SNEGSKA (reference sequence). The CDR3 runs to 14 residues. With V trimmed by 3 bases and J by 7 bases, 10 bases remained unmatched. In DNA, the CDR3 is TGCAGTGCTAGGGACAGGGAAGGTTGGTTTGAAGCTTTCTTT. Translated, it gives CSARDREGWFEAFF.

This rearrangement joins TRBV7-9 to TRBJ1-2, with D hard to call. The CDR3 spans 15 residues. Germline CDR1 reads SEHNR; CDR2 reads FQNEAQ (reference sequence). Trimming removed 1 base at V and 11 bases at J, with 20 bases between. The CDR3 nucleotides read TGTGCCAGCAGCTTAGGGACTAGTGGAGGCGAGCAGTACACCTTC. Protein product: CASSLGTSGGEQYTF.

This clonotype was found once. This rearrangement joins TRBV14 to TRBJ1-4, with 10 bases fitting TRBD1. The CDR3 totals 17 residues. V was clipped by 5 bases and J by 5 bases; unmatched bases: 11. Germline V gene data show CDR1 as SGHDN and CDR2 as FVKESK. The CDR3: CASSARDRGTKNEKLFF. CDR3 coding DNA: TGTGCCAGCAGCGCACGGGACAGGGGCACAAAGAATGAAAAACTGTTTTTT.

This clonotype was seen only once. Mismatch with germline at one junction end may stem from a read error. The V gene is TRBV10-2, the J gene TRBJ1-1; D remains unclear. Germline CDR1 reads WSHSY; CDR2 reads SAAADI. The length of the CDR3 is 14 residues. The CDR3 here is CASIVEGGNTEAFF. In nucleotides, the CDR3 is TGCGCCAGCATTGTAGAAGGCGGGAACACTGAAGCGTTCTTT.

V gene TRBV7-3 combines with J gene TRBJ2-1, with 7 bases that match TRBD2. The V gene end was trimmed by 7 bases and the J gene end by 16 bases; junction bases not matched to a gene: 16. Germline CDR1 is SGHTA and CDR2 is FQGTGA. The CDR3 is 13 amino acids. The CDR3 DNA is TGTGCCAGCACCAGTCCCGGGACTAATGAGCCTTTCTTC. It translates to CASTSPGTNEPFF.

The J gene is TRBJ1-4, the V gene TRBV2; D gene uncertain. Deletions cut 2 bases from V and 0 bases from J, with 7 bases between. The germline gives CDR1 SNHLY, CDR2 FYNNEI. The CDR3 sequence is 15 residues long. CDR3 nucleotide sequence: TGTGCCAGCAGTGAAATGAGCGCAACTAATGAAAAACTGTTTTTT. It codes for CASSEMSATNEKLFF.

The rearrangement uses TRBV5-8 and TRBJ2-6, with TRBD2 as a possible D gene (6 bases). V was pared by 0 bases and J by 0 bases, with 10 bases between. The CDR3 is 17 amino acids. Germline V gives CDR1 SGHTS, CDR2 YDEGEE. The CDR3 sequence: CASSLEAGYSGANVLTF. As DNA, the CDR3 is TGTGCCAGCAGCTTGGAGGCGGGATACTCTGGGGCCAACGTCCTGACTTTC.